These 3 T cell receptor beta chains came from one sample sequenced in a study of blood T cells in healthy people across ages. Through a sample-barcoded 5' primer and a J-beta primer mix, a second PCR was run for roughly 7 to 12 cycles. TCRdb called the 5' RACE reads again in MiXCR, with one record for every CDR3 protein. The data contain approximately 670,000 distinct CDR3 sequences, around two fifths of them seen just once; the ten biggest clones take up about 32%. The specimen was blood. These receptors were taken from a man older than 75 in good health.

This clonotype was picked up a small number of times. The rearrangement uses TRBV10-3 and TRBJ2-7; D is undetermined. This CDR3 region has 12 residues. Per the germline V gene, CDR1 is ENHRY and CDR2 is SYGVKD. The V gene lost 0 bases and the J gene lost 2 bases, with 2 bases spanning the gap. DNA for the CDR3: TGTGCCATCAGTGAGTCGACCTACGAGCAGTACTTC. Protein sequence: CAISESTYEQYF.

This clonotype was recorded a few times. The chain carries TRBV11-2 and TRBJ2-3; D gene unclear. The CDR3 is 14 residues long. The V end was cut by 4 bases, the J end by 2 bases, with 10 bases between. Germline values: CDR1 SGHAT, CDR2 FQNNGV. The chain's CDR3 is CASSSDSFTDTQYF. The CDR3 DNA is TGTGCCAGCAGCTCAGACTCGTTCACAGATACGCAGTATTTT. Combining the CDR3 with reference TRBV11-2 and TRBJ2-3 gives the whole variable domain EAGVAQSPRYKIIEKRQSVAFWCNPISGHATLYWYQQILGQGPKLLIQFQNNGVVDDSQLPKDRFSAERLKGVDSTLKIQPAKLEDSAVYLCASSSDSFTDTQYFGPGTRLTVL.

V gene TRBV4-1 combines with J gene TRBJ2-1; tentative D call: TRBD2 (5 bases). Trimming took 4 bases from V and 8 from J, leaving 12 bases between them. The germline gives CDR1 MGHRA, CDR2 YSYEKL. CDR3 size: 13 residues. The chain's CDR3 is CASSLRTGDEQFF. CDR3 bases: TGCGCCAGCAGCCTTAGGACCGGGGATGAGCAGTTCTTC.